The 2 T cell receptor beta chains below come from one sample, sequenced in a study of CD8 T cells in Susac syndrome. RNA amounts of about 0.5 to 1 ug underwent reverse transcription with random hexamers. MiXCR, applied by TCRdb to the immunoSEQ multiplex PCR reads, yields one record per CDR3 protein. The table shows approximately 180,000 distinct CDR3 sequences, with approximately 96% occurring only once. Sequenced: CD4+ T cells from PBMCs. These receptors originate from a human donor with multiple sclerosis.

V is TRBV29-1 and J is TRBJ2-1, with D tentatively TRBD2 (5 bases). Per germline, CDR1 SQVTM and CDR2 ANQGSEA. The CDR3 is made up of 10 amino acids. The V and J ends lost 7 bases and 9 bases respectively, with 10 bases between them. Here the CDR3 reads CSGTGIEQFF. DNA of the CDR3: TGCAGCGGGACCGGGATTGAGCAGTTCTTC.

The chain combines TRBV9 with TRBJ2-2; no clear D gene. CDR3 length: 13 amino acids. Germline CDR1 SGDLS, CDR2 YYNGEE. V lost 0 bases and J 4 bases, leaving 4 bases between the germline ends. CDR3 bases: TGTGCCAGCAGCGTAGGGATCACCGGGGAGCTGTTTTTT. It specifies CASSVGITGELFF. The variable domain in full, completed from reference TRBV9 and TRBJ2-2, reads DSGVTQTPKHLITATGQRVTLRCSPRSGDLSVYWYQQSLDQGLQFLIQYYNGEERAKGNILERFSAQQFPDLHSELNLSSLELGDSALYFCASSVGITGELFFGEGSRLTVL.